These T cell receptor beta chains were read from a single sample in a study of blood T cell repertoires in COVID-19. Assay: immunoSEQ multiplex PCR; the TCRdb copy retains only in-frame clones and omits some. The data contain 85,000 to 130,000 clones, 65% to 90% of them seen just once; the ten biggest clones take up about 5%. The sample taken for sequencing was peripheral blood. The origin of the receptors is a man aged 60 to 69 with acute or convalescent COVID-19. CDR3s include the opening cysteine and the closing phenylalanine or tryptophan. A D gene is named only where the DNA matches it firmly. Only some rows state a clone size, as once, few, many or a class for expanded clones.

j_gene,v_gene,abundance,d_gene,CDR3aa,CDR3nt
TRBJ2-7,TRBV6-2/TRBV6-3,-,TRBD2,CASSYAGGSDYEQYF,TGTGCCAGCAGTTACGCTGGCGGGAGTGATTACGAGCAGTACTTC
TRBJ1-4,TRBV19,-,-,CAIAPGSGNEKLFF,TGTGCCATTGCACCAGGGTCTGGTAATGAAAAACTGTTTTTT
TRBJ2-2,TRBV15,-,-,CATSRQLAQGTGELFF,TGTGCCACCAGCAGGCAGCTAGCACAAGGGACCGGGGAGCTGTTTTTT
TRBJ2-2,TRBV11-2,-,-,CASIYTSSHGELFF,TGTGCCAGCATCTATACTTCCTCCCACGGGGAGCTGTTTTTT
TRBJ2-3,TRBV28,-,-,CASSTGGQRQDTQYF,TGTGCCAGCAGCACAGGCGGACAGAGGCAGGATACGCAGTATTTT
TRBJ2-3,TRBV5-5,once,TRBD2,CASSQAGGDTQYF,TGTGCCAGCAGCCAGGCGGGAGGAGATACGCAGTATTTT
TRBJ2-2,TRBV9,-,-,CASSGRGTGELFF,TGTGCCAGCAGCGGCCGGGGCACCGGGGAGCTGTTTTTT
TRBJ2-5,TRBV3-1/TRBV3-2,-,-,CASSQDRAKEMETQYF,TGTGCCAGCAGCCAAGACAGGGCTAAAGAGATGGAGACCCAGTACTTC
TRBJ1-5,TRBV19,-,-,CASSMGPPGYSNQPQHF,TGTGCCAGTAGTATGGGCCCGCCGGGATATAGCAATCAGCCCCAGCATTTT
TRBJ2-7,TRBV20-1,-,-,CSASLDYPEETYEQYF,TGCAGTGCTAGTCTGGACTATCCGGAGGAGACCTACGAGCAGTACTTC
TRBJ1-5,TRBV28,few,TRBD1,CASSRPQGAGNQPQHF,TGTGCCAGCAGCCGTCCCCAGGGGGCTGGCAATCAGCCCCAGCATTTT
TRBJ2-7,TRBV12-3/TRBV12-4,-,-,CASSLGRLGEQYF,TGTGCCAGCAGTCTGGGTCGTCTAGGTGAGCAGTACTTC
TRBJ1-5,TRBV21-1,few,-,CASSKAGSGQPQHF,TGTGCCAGCAGCAAAGCGGGGAGCGGGCAGCCCCAGCATTTT
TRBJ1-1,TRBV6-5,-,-,CASEVGKRGRAFF,TGTGCCAGCGAGGTGGGTAAAAGGGGTCGAGCTTTCTTT
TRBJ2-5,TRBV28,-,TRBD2,CASSLSSGRVQETQYF,TGTGCCAGCAGTTTAAGTAGCGGGAGGGTCCAAGAGACCCAGTACTTC
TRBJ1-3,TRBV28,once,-,CASSPTGTLRTTIYF,TGTGCCAGCAGTCCGACCGGGACTTTAAGAACCACCATATATTTT
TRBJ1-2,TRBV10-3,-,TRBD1,CATDSDRGSGYTF,TGTGCCACCGACTCCGACAGGGGATCCGGCTACACCTTC
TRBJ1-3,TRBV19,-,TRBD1,CASIPRGLSGNTIYF,TGTGCCAGTATCCCAAGGGGGCTCTCTGGAAACACCATATATTTT
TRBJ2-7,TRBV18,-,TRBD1,CASSPIPQGAGLYEQYF,TGTGCCAGCTCACCAATACCCCAGGGGGCTGGACTCTACGAGCAGTACTTC
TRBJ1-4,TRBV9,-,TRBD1,CASSVAQGAATNEKLFF,TGTGCCAGCAGCGTAGCCCAGGGGGCAGCAACTAATGAAAAACTGTTTTTT
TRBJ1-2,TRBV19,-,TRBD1,CASSIRDRGGYGYTF,TGTGCCAGTAGTATCCGGGACAGGGGTGGGTATGGCTACACCTTC
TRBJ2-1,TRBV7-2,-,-,CASSFVVMMGGGYEQFF,TGTGCCAGCAGCTTTGTGGTAATGATGGGAGGAGGGTATGAGCAGTTCTTC
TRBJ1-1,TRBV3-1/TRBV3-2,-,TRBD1,CASRFGQGQAFF,TGTGCCAGCAGATTCGGACAGGGCCAAGCTTTCTTT
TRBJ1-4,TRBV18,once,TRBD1,CASFQGAGNEKLFF,TGTGCCAGCTTCCAGGGGGCTGGTAATGAAAAACTGTTTTTT
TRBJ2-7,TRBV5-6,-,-,CASSLAGRPYEQYF,TGTGCCAGCAGCTTGGCGGGGAGGCCCTACGAGCAGTACTTC
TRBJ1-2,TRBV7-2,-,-,CASSLRTATNYGYTF,TGTGCCAGCAGCTTGAGGACAGCTACCAACTATGGCTACACCTTC
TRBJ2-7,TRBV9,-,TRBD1,CASSVQGAPGEQYF,TGTGCCAGCAGCGTACAGGGGGCTCCGGGCGAGCAGTACTTC
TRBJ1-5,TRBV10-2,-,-,CASSEAGLYSNQPQHF,TGCGCCAGCAGTGAGGCAGGGCTCTATAGCAATCAGCCCCAGCATTTT
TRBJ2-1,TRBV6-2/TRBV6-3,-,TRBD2,CASSFGLAVYNEQFF,TGTGCCAGCAGCTTCGGACTAGCGGTCTACAATGAGCAGTTCTTC
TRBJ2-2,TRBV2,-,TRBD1,CASSALDRGSTGELFF,TGTGCCAGCAGTGCCCTAGACAGGGGAAGCACCGGGGAGCTGTTTTTT
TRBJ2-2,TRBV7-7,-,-,CASSFGAGTTGELFF,TGTGCTAGCAGCTTCGGAGCGGGCACCACCGGGGAGCTGTTTTTT
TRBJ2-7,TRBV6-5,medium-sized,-,CASSYPSGVGSYEQYF,TGTGCCAGCAGTTACCCTTCAGGGGTCGGCTCCTACGAGCAGTACTTC
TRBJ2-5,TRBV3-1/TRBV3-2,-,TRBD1,CASSQEGGTRQGRYF,TGTGCCAGCAGCCAAGAAGGAGGCACGCGACAGGGCCGGTACTTC
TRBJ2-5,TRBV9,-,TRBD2,CASSSGTSGGTKPETQYF,TGTGCCAGCAGCTCGGGGACTAGCGGGGGGACCAAGCCGGAGACCCAGTACTTC
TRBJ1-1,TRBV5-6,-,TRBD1,CASASSRDRGWTEAFF,TGTGCCAGCGCAAGCAGCCGGGACAGGGGTTGGACTGAAGCTTTCTTT
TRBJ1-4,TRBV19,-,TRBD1,CASSMGQGLTNEKLFF,TGTGCCAGTAGTATGGGACAGGGCCTAACTAATGAAAAACTGTTTTTT
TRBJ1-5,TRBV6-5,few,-,CASISGGYQPQHF,TGTGCCAGCATATCGGGGGGCTACCAGCCCCAGCATTTT
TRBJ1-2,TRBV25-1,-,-,CASSELGGTAYGYTF,TGTGCCAGCAGTGAACTCGGGGGGACCGCGTATGGCTACACCTTC
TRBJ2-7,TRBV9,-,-,CASSGSSRGTLYEQYF,TGTGCCAGCAGCGGGTCCTCGCGGGGGACACTCTACGAGCAGTACTTC
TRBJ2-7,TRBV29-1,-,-,CSVEGGKPYEQYF,TGCAGCGTTGAAGGCGGGAAACCCTACGAGCAGTACTTC
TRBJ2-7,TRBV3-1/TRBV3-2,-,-,CASSLHGSGEQYF,TGTGCCAGCAGCCTCCACGGCAGCGGAGAGCAGTACTTC
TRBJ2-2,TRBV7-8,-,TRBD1,CASSLGGGTGGSGELFF,TGTGCCAGCAGCTTAGGAGGGGGGACAGGGGGCTCCGGGGAGCTGTTTTTT
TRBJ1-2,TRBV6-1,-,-,CASSEGSVSSYTF,TGTGCCAGCAGCGAAGGGAGTGTCTCTAGCTACACCTTC
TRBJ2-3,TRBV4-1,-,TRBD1,CASSQDGDRPDTQYF,TGCGCCAGCAGCCAAGATGGGGACAGGCCAGATACGCAGTATTTT
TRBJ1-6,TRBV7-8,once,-,CASSLVMVGNSPLHF,TGTGCCAGCAGCTTGGTAATGGTCGGTAATTCACCCCTCCACTTT
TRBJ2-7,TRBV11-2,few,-,CASRKAALPKYEQYF,TGTGCCAGCAGGAAAGCGGCGCTGCCTAAGTACGAGCAGTACTTC
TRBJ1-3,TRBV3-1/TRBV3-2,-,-,CASSPTGSGNTIYF,TGTGCCAGCAGCCCGACAGGCTCTGGAAACACCATATATTTT
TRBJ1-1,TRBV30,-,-,CAWSVTGNFNTEAFF,TGTGCCTGGAGTGTTACAGGGAATTTCAACACTGAAGCTTTCTTT
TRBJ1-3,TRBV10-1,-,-,CASSEWQAGRNTIYF,TGCGCCAGCAGTGAATGGCAGGCGGGGAGAAACACCATATATTTT
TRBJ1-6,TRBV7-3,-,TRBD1,CASSVDRGQTPLHF,TGTGCCAGCAGCGTCGACAGGGGGCAGACACCCCTCCACTTT
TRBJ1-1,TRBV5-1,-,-,CASSFQVDTEAFF,TGCGCCAGCAGCTTTCAGGTGGACACTGAAGCTTTCTTT
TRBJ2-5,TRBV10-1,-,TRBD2,CASSEGSGGQETQYF,TGCGCCAGCAGTGAGGGCAGCGGGGGACAAGAGACCCAGTACTTC
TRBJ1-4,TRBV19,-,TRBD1,CASSTLARQGTTNEKLFF,TGTGCCAGTAGTACACTTGCTCGACAGGGGACAACTAATGAAAAACTGTTTTTT
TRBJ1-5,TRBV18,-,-,CASSDSHQPQHF,TGTGCCAGCTCGGACAGCCATCAGCCCCAGCATTTT
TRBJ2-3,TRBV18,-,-,CASSLETGSTDTQYF,TGTGCCAGCTCACTAGAAACGGGGAGCACAGATACGCAGTATTTT
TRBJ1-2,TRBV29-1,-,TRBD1,CSVEDLQGDNYGYTF,TGCAGCGTTGAAGATCTTCAGGGGGACAACTATGGCTACACCTTC
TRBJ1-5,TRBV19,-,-,CASSAGQPTGQPQHF,TGTGCCAGTAGTGCTGGACAGCCAACGGGGCAGCCCCAGCATTTT
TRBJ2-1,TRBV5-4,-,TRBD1,CASSLAAVGQGYNEQFF,TGTGCCAGCAGCTTGGCGGCTGTGGGACAGGGATACAATGAGCAGTTCTTC
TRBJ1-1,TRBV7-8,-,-,CASSWQGSNTEAFF,TGTGCCAGCAGCTGGCAGGGGTCCAACACTGAAGCTTTCTTT